Listed here are 24 T cell receptor beta chains from one sample, sequenced in a study of T cells in Graves' hyperthyroidism and ophthalmopathy. What was amplified from RNA transcripts were TCR beta CDR3 regions. The primer set for the first-round RT-PCR of the TCR CDR3 was HTBI. TCRdb independently ran MiXCR on the multiplex PCR reads; one entry per CDR3 protein. This sample carries some 500,000 distinct CDR3 sequences, 16% of them seen once, and the ten largest clones take around 32%. Input material: blood. The receptor set was obtained from a woman in her 30s with Graves' ophthalmopathy.

This clonotype was counted ten times or more. The gene calls are TRBV29-1 and TRBJ2-7, with 9 bases lining up with TRBD2. V was pared by 3 bases and J by 1 base, with 1 base of the junction left unmatched. This CDR3 has 13 amino acids. Germline assignment: CDR1 SQVTM and CDR2 ANQGSEA. The CDR3 here is CSVELAGSYEQYF. In DNA form, the CDR3 reads TGCAGCGTTGAGCTAGCGGGATCCTACGAGCAGTACTTC.

This clonotype was seen repeatedly, ten times or more. V usage is TRBV28 and J usage is TRBJ2-4, with 8 bases aligning to TRBD2. Germline V gene sequence: CDR1 MDHEN, CDR2 SYDVKM. Unmatched junction bases numbered 5, after V lost 3 bases and J lost 1 base. CDR3 length: 16 residues. The CDR3 loop is CASSFRGGSAKNIQYF. CDR3 coding DNA: TGTGCCAGCAGTTTCCGGGGGGGGAGTGCCAAAAACATTCAGTACTTC.

V and J are TRBV5-8 and TRBJ2-3, with TRBD1 matching over 7 bases. CDR1 is SGHTS, CDR2 YDEGEE, per germline. CDR3 length equals 15 residues. V shed 3 bases, J shed 2 bases, and the junction held 6 bases outside the gene matches. The CDR3 coding sequence is TGTGCCAGCAGCTCGGGACAGCGATCCACAGATACGCAGTATTTT. Its protein is CASSSGQRSTDTQYF.

This clonotype came up many times. V and J are TRBV27 and TRBJ2-3; D remains unclear. CDR3 size: 14 residues. Trimming removed 0 bases at V and 6 bases at J, with 10 bases between. Germline loops: CDR1 MNHEY, CDR2 SMNVEV (reference sequence). This CDR3 reads CASSLSPSADTQYF. The CDR3 DNA follows: TGTGCCAGCAGTTTATCCCCCTCCGCGGATACGCAGTATTTT.

The chain uses TRBV7-3 and TRBJ2-7, with 12 bases matching TRBD1. After removal of 6 bases from V and 4 bases from J, the junction contained 7 bases not matched to a gene. Germline V gene data show CDR1 as SGHTA and CDR2 as FQGTGA. The CDR3 covers 15 residues. CDR3: CASSFRGQGAYEQYF. As DNA, the CDR3 is TGTGCCAGCAGTTTCCGGGGACAGGGGGCGTACGAGCAGTACTTC.

This clonotype came up many times. The CDR3 region has the DNA TGTGCCAGCAGCCCCCGGGTCGGGGAGACCCAGTACTTC. Encoded protein: CASSPRVGETQYF. The chain employs TRBV3-1 and TRBJ2-5; D gene ambiguous. Trimming took off 4 bases at V and 5 bases at J, with 11 bases between the two ends. The CDR3 runs to 13 residues. Germline CDR1 and CDR2: LGHDT and YNNKEL (reference sequence).

This clonotype was observed a handful of times. The J gene is TRBJ2-6, the V gene TRBV25-1, with TRBD1 as a possible D gene (6 bases). CDR3 size: 18 residues. Trimming cost V 2 bases and J 4 bases, with 18 bases left between them. Germline V lookup: CDR1 MGHDK, CDR2 SYGVNS. The CDR3 bases are TGTGCCAGCAGTGAAGGTACAGGGTTCTTATACGGGGCCAACGTCCTGACTTTC. Its translation is CASSEGTGFLYGANVLTF.

For the CDR3, the DNA is TGTGCCAGCATTGACCGCAACCCCCTAGGTTTCTCCTACGAGCAGTACTTC. Amino acids: CASIDRNPLGFSYEQYF. V is TRBV6-2 or TRBV6-3 and J is TRBJ2-7, with no clear D. The CDR3 runs to 17 residues. Trimming took 7 bases from V and 0 from J, leaving 22 bases between them. From germline, CDR1 is MNHEY and CDR2 SVGEGT.

Details on this clonotype: A much larger clone sits a single nucleotide away, making a read error possible. The chain uses TRBV30 and TRBJ2-6; D is possibly TRBD1 (5 bases). CDR1 GTSNPN and CDR2 SVGIG come from the germline V gene (reference sequence). The CDR3 covers 15 residues. As DNA, the CDR3 is TGTGCCTGGAGTGTAGGTCCTTCTGGGGCCGACGTCCTGACTTTC. It specifies CAWSVGPSGADVLTF.

In this sample, this clonotype turned up many times. The chain employs TRBV5-1 and TRBJ2-1; D perhaps matches TRBD2 (6 bases). The V gene's germline CDR1 is SGHRS and CDR2 YFSETQ. V lost 0 bases and J lost 9, with 16 bases in between. The CDR3 totals 15 residues. In DNA, the CDR3 is TGCGCCAGCAGCTTGGAGGGACTGGACGTGGGTGAGCAGTTCTTC. The encoded protein is CASSLEGLDVGEQFF.

At least ten counts were recorded for this clonotype. This chain uses TRBV20-1 with TRBJ1-1, with a tentative D call TRBD1 (5 bases). Deletions cut 1 base from V and 11 bases from J, with 14 bases between. Germline values: CDR1 DFQATT, CDR2 SNEGSKA (reference sequence). CDR3 length: 12 amino acids. The CDR3 nucleotides read TGCAGTGCTAGAGCTCCGGGACCTCTCGCTTTCTTT. It codes for CSARAPGPLAFF.

This clonotype was detected many times. V and J are TRBV18 and TRBJ1-2, with D hard to call. Germline CDR1 reads KGHSH; CDR2 reads LQKENI. The CDR3 runs to 13 residues. The ends were cut back, 0 bases at V and 7 bases at J, with 9 bases in the middle. CDR3 in DNA: TGTGCCAGCTCACCACCTCTCCGGGCTGGCTACACCTTC. Translation: CASSPPLRAGYTF.

This clonotype was counted at least ten times. The rearrangement joins TRBV10-3 to TRBJ1-5, with D uncertain. The germline CDR1 and CDR2 sequences are ENHRY and SYGVKD. The ends were cut back, 6 bases at V and 0 bases at J, with 6 bases in the middle. The CDR3 runs to 13 residues. The CDR3 region is CAIRQDSNQPQHF. CDR3 sequence (DNA): TGTGCCATCAGGCAGGATAGCAATCAGCCCCAGCATTTT.

This clonotype was counted a single time. In DNA form, the CDR3 reads TGTGCCAGCAGCCTAGAGAACCGGGACAGCGGGCGCACAGATACGCAGTATTTT. Residues: CASSLENRDSGRTDTQYF. The chain combines TRBV3-2 with TRBJ2-3; the table's D call TRBD1 went unverified against the DNA. TRBV3-2 is an annotated pseudogene. The CDR3 runs 18 residues.

This clonotype has just a few counts. The rearrangement joins TRBV20-1 to TRBJ2-7; 7 positions match TRBD2. CDR1 DFQATT and CDR2 SNEGSKA come from the germline V gene (reference sequence). The V gene end was trimmed by 0 bases and the J gene end by 7 bases; junction bases not matched to a gene: 6. There are 13 residues in the CDR3. The CDR3 reads CSARDSKRGEQYF. DNA for the CDR3: TGCAGTGCTAGAGATTCTAAGCGGGGAGAGCAGTACTTC.

Only a few counts were recorded for this clonotype. The chain combines TRBV4-1 with TRBJ2-7; D is undetermined. The CDR3 has 18 residues. The V gene lost 0 bases and the J gene lost 4 bases, with 22 bases spanning the gap. The V gene's germline CDR1 is MGHRA and CDR2 YSYEKL. This CDR3 is CASSQDTSGGIVRYEQYF. The DNA for the CDR3 is TGCGCCAGCAGCCAAGATACCTCCGGCGGAATAGTACGGTACGAGCAGTACTTC.

This chain connects TRBV19 to TRBJ2-1; D gene uncertain. V lost 3 bases and J 0 bases, leaving 12 bases between the germline ends. This CDR3 has 16 amino acids. Germline lookup yields CDR1 LNHDA and CDR2 SQIVND (reference sequence). The CDR3 reads CASSIKTLSSYNEQFF. In DNA, the CDR3 is TGTGCCAGTAGTATTAAAACCTTGAGCTCCTACAATGAGCAGTTCTTC. Together with reference TRBV19 and TRBJ2-1, the CDR3 gives the full variable domain: DGGITQSPKYLFRKEGQNVTLSCEQNLNHDAMYWYRQDPGQGLRLIYYSQIVNDFQKGDIAEGYSVSREKKESFPLTVTSAQKNPTAFYLCASSIKTLSSYNEQFFGPGTRLTVL.

This clonotype was detected a few times. The V call is TRBV6-1, the J call TRBJ1-2, with unresolved D. There are 16 residues in the CDR3. Per germline, CDR1 MNHNS and CDR2 SASEGT. V dropped 0 bases and J dropped 0 bases, with 11 bases sitting between them. CDR3 DNA: TGTGCCAGCAGTGAAGCTGTCGGTGGGTCTAACTATGGCTACACCTTC. Translating gives CASSEAVGGSNYGYTF.

A few counts support this clonotype. The gene calls are TRBV14 and TRBJ2-7, with unresolved D. The germline V gene has CDR1 SGHDN and CDR2 FVKESK. The V end was cut by 3 bases, the J end by 5 bases, with 14 bases between. The CDR3 is 14 amino acids. The CDR3 nucleotides read TGTGCCAGCAGCCAGGGTGGCAGGTTTGACGAGCAGTACTTC. Translation gives CASSQGGRFDEQYF. Based on the CDR3 plus reference TRBV14 and TRBJ2-7, the full variable domain is EAGVTQFPSHSVIEKGQTVTLRCDPISGHDNLYWYRRVMGKEIKFLLHFVKESKQDESGMPNNRFLAERTGGTYSTLKVQPAELEDSGVYFCASSQGGRFDEQYFGPGTRLTVT.

This chain links TRBV7-2 with TRBJ1-5; D possibly corresponds to TRBD1 (6 bases). Trimming stripped 2 bases from V and 4 bases from J, with 12 bases between. This CDR3 spans 15 amino acids. Germline values: CDR1 SGHTA, CDR2 FQGNSA. This CDR3 reads CASSLRGGPNQPQHF. DNA of the CDR3: TGTGCCAGCAGCTTAAGGGGGGGGCCGAATCAGCCCCAGCATTTT.

This clonotype was counted many times. This chain uses TRBV28 with TRBJ2-7; 7 bases map to TRBD2. Per the germline V gene, CDR1 is MDHEN and CDR2 is SYDVKM. The CDR3 is 13 residues long. Trimming cost V 3 bases and J 5 bases; bases outside gene matches: 4. The CDR3 here is CASSFVGGDEQYF. DNA of the CDR3: TGTGCCAGCAGTTTTGTTGGGGGGGACGAGCAGTACTTC. Variable domain in full (rest from reference TRBV28 and TRBJ2-7): DVKVTQSSRYLVKRTGEKVFLECVQDMDHENMFWYRQDPGLGLRLIYFSYDVKMKEKGDIPEGYSVSREKKERFSLILESASTNQTSMYLCASSFVGGDEQYFGPGTRLTVT.

The V and J genes are TRBV2 and TRBJ2-4; TRBD1 matches 8 bases. Per germline, CDR1 SNHLY and CDR2 FYNNEI. CDR3 size: 15 residues. V lost 2 bases to trimming and J lost 2 bases; unmatched junction nucleotides: 2. CDR3 sequence: CASSERTGPKNIQYF. Written as DNA, the CDR3 is TGTGCCAGCAGTGAACGGACAGGGCCCAAAAACATTCAGTACTTC.

This clonotype occurred a few times. J is TRBJ2-1 and V is TRBV4-2, with 7 bases that match TRBD1. Trimming removed 4 bases from V and 6 bases from J; junction bases left unmatched: 15. CDR1 LGHNA and CDR2 YNFKEQ come from the germline V gene. The CDR3 totals 17 residues. CDR3 protein: CASSPTAKTGYVNEQFF. In DNA, the CDR3 is TGTGCCAGCAGCCCGACAGCCAAGACAGGGTACGTCAATGAGCAGTTCTTC.

This rearrangement joins TRBV15 to TRBJ2-1; the D is unclear. Germline V CDR1 and CDR2: LNHNV, YYDKDF (reference sequence). This CDR3 has 14 amino acids. V was cut by 5 bases and J by 4 bases, with 12 bases left in between. CDR3 coding DNA: TGTGCCACCAGCCCCGGAAGACAATACAATGAGCAGTTCTTC. This sequence encodes CATSPGRQYNEQFF.